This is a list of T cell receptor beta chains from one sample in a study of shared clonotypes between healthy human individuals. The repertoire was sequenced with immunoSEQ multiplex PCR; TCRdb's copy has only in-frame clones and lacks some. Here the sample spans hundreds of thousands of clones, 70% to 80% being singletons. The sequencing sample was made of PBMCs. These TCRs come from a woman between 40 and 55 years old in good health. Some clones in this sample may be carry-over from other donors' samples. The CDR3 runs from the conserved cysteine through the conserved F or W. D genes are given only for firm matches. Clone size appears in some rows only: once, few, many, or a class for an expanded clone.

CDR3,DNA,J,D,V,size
CASSFSSSARSYEQYF,TGTGCCAGCAGTTTCTCCTCCTCGGCGCGTTCCTACGAGCAGTACTTC,TRBJ2-7,-,TRBV28,few
CASSPTGTNYNEQFF,TGCGCCAGCAGCCCGACTGGGACTAACTACAATGAGCAGTTCTTC,TRBJ2-1,TRBD2,TRBV4-1,-
CASSQAGVTLFF,TGTGCCAGCAGCCAAGCTGGAGTGACGCTGTTTTTT,TRBJ2-2,-,TRBV14,-
CASSLGSGIRGRQFF,TGCGCCAGCAGCTTGGGTAGCGGGATTAGAGGTAGGCAGTTCTTC,TRBJ2-1,TRBD2,TRBV5-1,-
CASSAGGVGTDTQYF,TGTGCCAGCAGCGCGGGAGGAGTAGGCACAGATACGCAGTATTTT,TRBJ2-3,TRBD2,TRBV5-4,-
CASSPHRTTNEQFF,TGTGCCAGCAGCCCCCACAGGACTACCAATGAGCAGTTCTTC,TRBJ2-1,-,TRBV7-3,-
CASSPPLQGAGGYTF,TGTGCCAGCAGTCCACCCCTACAGGGGGCGGGTGGCTACACCTTC,TRBJ1-2,TRBD1,TRBV28,few
CASSWDSLYGYTF,TGTGCCAGCAGTTGGGACAGCTTATATGGCTACACCTTC,TRBJ1-2,TRBD1,TRBV2,-
CASSQEPGGRALNEQFF,TGTGCCAGCAGCCAAGAACCGGGGGGGAGGGCCCTCAATGAGCAGTTCTTC,TRBJ2-1,TRBD2,TRBV4-2,-
CANSPGQRETQYF,TGTGCCAACTCACCGGGACAAAGAGAGACCCAGTACTTC,TRBJ2-5,-,TRBV18,-
CASSSQRSRDGHSRGYTF,TGTGCCAGCAGTTCCCAAAGGTCTAGGGACGGGCACTCTCGGGGCTACACCTTC,TRBJ1-2,-,TRBV27,-
CASSLGPSYEQYF,TGCGCCAGCAGCCTGGGGCCGTCCTACGAGCAGTACTTC,TRBJ2-7,-,TRBV10-1,few
CASSAGAGSVRYTF,TGTGCCAGCAGCGCTGGGGCAGGATCGGTTCGCTACACCTTC,TRBJ1-2,-,TRBV9,few
CATSRDLPGQGYEQYF,TGTGCCACCAGCAGAGATCTTCCGGGACAGGGCTACGAGCAGTACTTC,TRBJ2-7,TRBD1,TRBV15,-
CASSRDGKETQYF,TGTGCCAGCAGCCGGGACGGTAAAGAGACCCAGTACTTC,TRBJ2-5,-,TRBV7-2,-
CASRSRDGTDTQYF,TGCGCCAGCAGATCGCGGGATGGCACAGATACGCAGTATTTT,TRBJ2-3,-,TRBV4-1,-
CASSAGDSSGANVLTF,TGTGCCAGCAGTGCCGGGGACAGCTCCGGGGCCAACGTCCTGACTTTC,TRBJ2-6,TRBD1,TRBV27,once
CASRYGDSLYGYTF,TGTGCCAGCAGATATGGGGACAGTTTGTATGGCTACACCTTC,TRBJ1-2,TRBD1,TRBV2,-
CASRGRGSETQYF,TGTGCCAGTAGGGGCAGGGGGTCAGAGACCCAGTACTTC,TRBJ2-5,TRBD1,TRBV19,-
CASSLRIEWQGATEAFF,TGTGCCAGCAGCTTAAGGATCGAGTGGCAGGGGGCCACTGAAGCTTTCTTT,TRBJ1-1,TRBD1,TRBV13,few
CASSGHDIPQETQYF,TGTGCCAGCAGCGGCCACGACATCCCCCAAGAGACCCAGTACTTC,TRBJ2-5,-,TRBV9,-
CASSLGDLAYEQYF,TGCGCCAGCAGCTTGGGTGACTTAGCCTACGAGCAGTACTTC,TRBJ2-7,-,TRBV5-1,-
CASQSTDTQYF,TGTGCCAGCCAGAGCACAGATACGCAGTATTTT,TRBJ2-3,-,TRBV28,-
CASSEQGLSYEQYF,TGCGCCAGCAGCGAACAGGGCCTCTCCTACGAGCAGTACTTC,TRBJ2-7,-,TRBV5-1,-
CASSPRGSNEKLFF,TGTGCCAGCTCACCACGGGGGTCCAATGAAAAACTGTTTTTT,TRBJ1-4,-,TRBV18,-
CASSLESRARIYSNQPQHF,TGTGCCAGCAGCTTGGAATCGCGCGCGCGGATTTATAGCAATCAGCCCCAGCATTTT,TRBJ1-5,-,TRBV5-8,-
CASSLDGARGANVLTF,TGTGCCAGCAGCTTGGACGGTGCCCGGGGGGCCAACGTCCTGACTTTC,TRBJ2-6,-,TRBV7-9,few
CASTLAGKEQFF,TGTGCCAGCACACTAGCGGGAAAGGAGCAGTTCTTC,TRBJ2-1,TRBD2,TRBV7-2,-
CATPRGNEQFF,TGCGCCACGCCGAGGGGCAATGAGCAGTTCTTC,TRBJ2-1,-,TRBV10-1,-
CASSLDSGAYYEQYF,TGTGCCAGCAGCCTTGACAGTGGGGCCTACTACGAGCAGTACTTC,TRBJ2-7,-,TRBV5-4,many
CASSLGQVYEQYF,TGTGCCAGCAGTTTAGGGCAGGTCTACGAGCAGTACTTC,TRBJ2-7,-,TRBV28,-